This note documents a single T cell receptor beta chain sequence. The sample originates from a study of technical replicates of blood from a handful of donors. This table comes from immunoSEQ multiplex PCR, and its TCRdb copy is limited to in-frame clones, with some not included. The sample lists 55,000 to 65,000 clones; about 86% were seen once. Germline assignment: CDR1 SGHAT and CDR2 FQNNGV. CDR3 length equals 18 residues. V shed 5 bases, J shed 1 base, and the junction held 9 bases outside the gene matches. The sample was PBMCs. The receptor's source is a human donor in good health. Some clones in this sample may be carry-over from other donors' samples. J is TRBJ2-6 and V is TRBV11-2, with 9 bases lining up with TRBD1. This CDR3 reads CASSRVPGQGSGANVLTF. DNA for the CDR3: TGTGCCAGCAGCCGGGTCCCGGGACAGGGATCTGGGGCCAACGTCCTGACTTTC.